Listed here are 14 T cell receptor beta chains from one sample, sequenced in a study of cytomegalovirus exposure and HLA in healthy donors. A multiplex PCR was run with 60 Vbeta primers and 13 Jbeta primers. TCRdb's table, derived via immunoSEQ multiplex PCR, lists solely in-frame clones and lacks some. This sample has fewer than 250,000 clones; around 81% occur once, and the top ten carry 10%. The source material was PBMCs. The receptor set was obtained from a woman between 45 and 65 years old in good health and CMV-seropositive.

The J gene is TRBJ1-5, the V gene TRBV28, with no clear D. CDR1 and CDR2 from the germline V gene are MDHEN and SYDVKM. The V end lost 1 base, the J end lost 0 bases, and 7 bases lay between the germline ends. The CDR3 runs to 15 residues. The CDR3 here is CASSLLYYSNQPQHF. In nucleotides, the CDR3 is TGTGCCAGCAGTTTATTATACTATAGCAATCAGCCCCAGCATTTT.

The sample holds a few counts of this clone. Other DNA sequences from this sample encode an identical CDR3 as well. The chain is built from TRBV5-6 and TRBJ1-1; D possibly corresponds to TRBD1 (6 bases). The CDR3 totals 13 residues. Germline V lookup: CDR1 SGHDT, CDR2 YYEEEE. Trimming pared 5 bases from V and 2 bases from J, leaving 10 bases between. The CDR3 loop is CASRRTANTEAFF. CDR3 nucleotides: TGTGCCAGCAGACGGACAGCTAACACTGAAGCTTTCTTT.

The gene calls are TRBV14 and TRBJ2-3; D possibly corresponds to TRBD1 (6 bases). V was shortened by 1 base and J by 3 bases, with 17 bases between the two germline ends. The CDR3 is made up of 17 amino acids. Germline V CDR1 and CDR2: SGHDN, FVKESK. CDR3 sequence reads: CASSQGPNRAITDTQYF. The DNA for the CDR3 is TGTGCCAGCAGCCAAGGTCCCAACAGGGCGATAACAGATACGCAGTATTTT.

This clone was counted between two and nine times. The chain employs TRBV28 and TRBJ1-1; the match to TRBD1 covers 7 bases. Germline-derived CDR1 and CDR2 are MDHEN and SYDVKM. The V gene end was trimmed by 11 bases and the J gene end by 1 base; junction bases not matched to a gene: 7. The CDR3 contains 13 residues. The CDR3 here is CAHGTEQNTEAFF. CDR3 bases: TGTGCCCATGGGACAGAACAGAACACTGAAGCTTTCTTT.

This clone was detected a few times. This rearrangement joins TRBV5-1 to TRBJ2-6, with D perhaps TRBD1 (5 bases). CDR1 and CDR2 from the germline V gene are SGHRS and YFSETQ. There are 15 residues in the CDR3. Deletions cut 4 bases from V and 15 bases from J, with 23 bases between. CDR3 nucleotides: TGCGCCAGCAGCCTGCCCTGGACAAAAATCACTCACCTGACTTTC. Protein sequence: CASSLPWTKITHLTF.

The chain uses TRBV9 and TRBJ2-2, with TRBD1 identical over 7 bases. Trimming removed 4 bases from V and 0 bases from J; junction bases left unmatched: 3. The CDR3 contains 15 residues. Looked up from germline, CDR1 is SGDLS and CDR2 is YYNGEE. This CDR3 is CASSSGTANTGELFF. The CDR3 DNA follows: TGTGCCAGCAGCTCCGGGACAGCGAACACCGGGGAGCTGTTTTTT.

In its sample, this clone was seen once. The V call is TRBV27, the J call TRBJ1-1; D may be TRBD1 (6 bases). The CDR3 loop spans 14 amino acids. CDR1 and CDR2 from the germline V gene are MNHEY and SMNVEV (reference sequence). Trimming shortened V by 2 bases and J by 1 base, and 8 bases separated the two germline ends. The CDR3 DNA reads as TGTGCCAGCAGTTTAAAGGGACAGAACACTGAAGCTTTCTTT. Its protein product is CASSLKGQNTEAFF.

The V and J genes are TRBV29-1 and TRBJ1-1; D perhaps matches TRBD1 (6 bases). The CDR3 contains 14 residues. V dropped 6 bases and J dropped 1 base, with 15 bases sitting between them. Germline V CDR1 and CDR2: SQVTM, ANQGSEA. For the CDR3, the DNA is TGCAGCGTGGGCGCGACAGGCCGGAACACTGAAGCTTTCTTT. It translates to CSVGATGRNTEAFF.

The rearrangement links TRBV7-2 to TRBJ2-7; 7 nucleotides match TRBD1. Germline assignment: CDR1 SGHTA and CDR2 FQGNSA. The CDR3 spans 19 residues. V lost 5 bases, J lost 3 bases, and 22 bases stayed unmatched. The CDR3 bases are TGTGCCAGCAGCGGGGGCCGTGGACAGGTGCCTCTGTTTTTCTACGAGCAGTACTTC. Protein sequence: CASSGGRGQVPLFFYEQYF.

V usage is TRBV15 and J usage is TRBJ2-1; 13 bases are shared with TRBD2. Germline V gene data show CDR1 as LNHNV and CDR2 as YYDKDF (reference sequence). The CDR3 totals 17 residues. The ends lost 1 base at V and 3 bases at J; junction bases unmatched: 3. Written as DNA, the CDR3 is TGTGCCACCAGCAGAGGACTAGCGGGGGGTTTCTACAATGAGCAGTTCTTC. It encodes CATSRGLAGGFYNEQFF.

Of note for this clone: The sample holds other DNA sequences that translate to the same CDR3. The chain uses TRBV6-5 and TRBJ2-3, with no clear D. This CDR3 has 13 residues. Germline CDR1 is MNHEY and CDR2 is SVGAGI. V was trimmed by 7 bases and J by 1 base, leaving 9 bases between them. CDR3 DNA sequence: TGTGCCAGCACAAAGTCGGGCACAGATACGCAGTATTTT. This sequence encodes CASTKSGTDTQYF.

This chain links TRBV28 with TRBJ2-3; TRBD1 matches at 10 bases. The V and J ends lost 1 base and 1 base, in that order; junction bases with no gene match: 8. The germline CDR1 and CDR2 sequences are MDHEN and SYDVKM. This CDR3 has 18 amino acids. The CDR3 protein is CASSLLGTGDKGTDTQYF. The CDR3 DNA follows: TGTGCCAGCAGTTTATTGGGGACAGGGGATAAGGGCACAGATACGCAGTATTTT.

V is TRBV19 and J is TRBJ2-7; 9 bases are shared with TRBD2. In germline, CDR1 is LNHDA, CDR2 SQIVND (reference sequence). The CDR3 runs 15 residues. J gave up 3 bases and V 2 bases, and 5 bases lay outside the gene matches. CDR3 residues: CASSIKTSGIYEQYF. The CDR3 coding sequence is TGTGCCAGTAGTATAAAGACTAGCGGTATCTACGAGCAGTACTTC.

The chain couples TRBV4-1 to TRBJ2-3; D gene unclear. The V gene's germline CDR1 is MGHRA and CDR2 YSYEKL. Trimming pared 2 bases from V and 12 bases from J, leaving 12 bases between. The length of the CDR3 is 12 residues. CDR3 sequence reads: CASSQSTTLQYF. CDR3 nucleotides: TGCGCCAGCAGCCAATCAACTACCCTACAGTATTTT.